Listed below are T cell receptor beta chains from one sample, sequenced in a study of response to subunit inactivated influenza vaccine. TCRdb reprocessed the RT-PCR reads via MiXCR and lists one record per CDR3 protein. The sample carries a few hundred thousand distinct CDR3 sequences, 20% to 25% recorded once. Sequences were derived from PBMCs from blood, sampled 21 months after vaccination. These TCRs come from a man between 50 and 75 years old who received an inactivated influenza vaccine. The CDR3 runs from the conserved cysteine through the conserved F or W. D genes are given only for firm matches. Clone sizes are given selectively: once, few, many, or a class where the clone is expanded.

D gene | J gene | clone size | V gene | CDR3 protein | CDR3 DNA
TRBD2 | TRBJ2-5 | few | TRBV7-2 | CASSLHLAGGRETQYF | TGTGCCAGCAGCTTACACCTAGCGGGGGGAAGGGAGACCCAGTACTTC
- | TRBJ1-2 | - | TRBV7-9 | CASSLTSGVGYGYTF | TGTGCCAGCAGCTTAACAAGCGGGGTAGGCTATGGCTACACCTTC
- | TRBJ2-2 | few | TRBV28 | CASSQDGTGELFF | TGTGCCAGCAGCCAGGACGGCACCGGGGAGCTGTTTTTT
- | TRBJ1-1 | - | TRBV28 | CASSLWDQGNTEAFF | TGTGCCAGCAGTTTATGGGATCAGGGGAACACTGAAGCTTTCTTT
- | TRBJ2-5 | - | TRBV5-1 | CASSLNTMTVPNQETQYF | TGCGCCAGCAGCCTAAACACTATGACAGTCCCGAACCAAGAGACCCAGTACTTC
- | TRBJ1-5 | - | TRBV4-1 | CASSQDRWRDSNQPQHF | TGCGCCAGCAGCCAAGATCGGTGGAGAGACAGCAATCAGCCCCAGCATTTT
- | TRBJ1-2 | few | TRBV10-2 | CASSEVTTYGYTF | TGCGCCAGCAGTGAAGTGACGACCTATGGCTACACCTTC
- | TRBJ1-2 | few | TRBV29-1 | CSVETEKNYGYTF | TGCAGCGTTGAGACAGAAAAGAACTATGGCTACACCTTC
- | TRBJ1-2 | - | TRBV7-2 | CASSLAYINTGSYGYTF | TGTGCCAGCAGCTTAGCCTACATTAACACAGGGAGCTATGGCTACACCTTC
TRBD1 | TRBJ1-6 | - | TRBV5-6 | CASSSIRTGGYNSPLHF | TGTGCCAGCAGCTCCATCCGGACAGGGGGTTATAATTCACCCCTCCACTTT
- | TRBJ1-5 | - | TRBV12-3/TRBV12-4 | CASTHKGPQHF | TGTGCCAGCACCCACAAGGGGCCCCAGCATTTT
- | TRBJ1-4 | - | TRBV7-9 | CASSLTIGHGDEKLFF | TGTGCCAGCAGCTTAACGATTGGACATGGAGATGAAAAACTGTTTTTT
TRBD2 | TRBJ2-2 | - | TRBV25-1 | CASSVSGKVGGELFF | TGTGCCAGCAGTGTTAGCGGGAAGGTTGGCGGGGAGCTGTTTTTT
- | TRBJ2-3 | - | TRBV29-1 | CSVTGSQETDTQYF | TGCAGCGTCACCGGGTCCCAGGAGACAGATACGCAGTATTTT
- | TRBJ2-1 | few | TRBV6-5 | CASSYYPRLSSYNEQFF | TGTGCCAGCAGTTACTATCCCCGACTGAGCTCCTACAATGAGCAGTTCTTC
- | TRBJ2-2 | - | TRBV20-1 | CSARDFELNTGELFF | TGCAGTGCTAGAGATTTCGAATTAAACACCGGGGAGCTGTTTTTT
TRBD1 | TRBJ1-5 | few | TRBV20-1 | CSAHRGINQPQHF | TGCAGTGCTCACAGGGGAATCAATCAGCCCCAGCATTTT
- | TRBJ2-5 | few | TRBV28 | CASSLGGTRGTQYF | TGTGCCAGCAGTTTAGGAGGAACAAGGGGGACCCAGTACTTC
- | TRBJ1-5 | many | TRBV12-3/TRBV12-4 | CASSLDDAGGQPQHF | TGTGCCAGCAGTCTCGACGATGCGGGAGGCCAGCCCCAGCATTTT
- | TRBJ1-4 | few | TRBV6-5 | CASSYGNRRNEKLFF | TGTGCCAGCAGTTACGGGAACAGGAGGAATGAAAAACTGTTTTTT
- | TRBJ1-5 | - | TRBV7-8 | CASSPLGGLTNNQPQHF | TGTGCCAGCAGCCCCCTCGGGGGCCTCACCAACAATCAGCCCCAGCATTTT
- | TRBJ1-2 | - | TRBV7-2 | CASSSNGYGGYTF | TGTGCCAGCAGCTCAAACGGGTATGGGGGCTACACCTTC
- | TRBJ1-1 | - | TRBV6-2/TRBV6-3 | CASRSATEAFF | TGTGCCAGCAGGTCCGCCACTGAAGCTTTCTTT
TRBD2 | TRBJ2-7 | - | TRBV7-9 | CASSLVLAGTYEQYF | TGTGCCAGCAGCTTAGTATTAGCGGGCACCTACGAGCAGTACTTC
TRBD2 | TRBJ2-3 | - | TRBV7-9 | CDSSLRLAGPPDTQYF | TGTGACAGCAGCCTACGACTAGCGGGACCCCCAGATACGCAGTATTTT
- | TRBJ1-5 | many | TRBV3-1 | CASSLTLGGNQPQHF | TGTGCCAGCAGCCTTACTCTCGGTGGCAATCAGCCCCAGCATTTT
- | TRBJ2-3 | few | TRBV13 | CASSLDRSDTQYF | TGTGCCAGCAGCTTAGACCGATCAGATACGCAGTATTTT
- | TRBJ1-1 | - | TRBV6-5 | CASSYFGQGNTEAFF | TGTGCCAGCAGTTACTTCGGGCAGGGGAACACTGAAGCTTTCTTT